The TCR beta chain described here comes from a study of technical replicates of blood from a few donors. This CDR3 spans 17 amino acids. Germline V gives CDR1 SNHLY, CDR2 FYNNEI. V shed 1 base, J shed 4 bases, and the junction held 4 bases outside the gene matches. This clone came up once. Profiled with immunoSEQ multiplex PCR; TCRdb holds only in-frame clones, not every one. The table includes more than 65,000 clones, 88% detected once. The sample taken for sequencing was PBMCs. This TCR came from a human donor in good health. Some clones in this sample may be carry-over from other donors' samples. J is TRBJ1-6 and V is TRBV2; 10 bases align to TRBD1. The CDR3 DNA is TGTGCCAGCAGTGAAGGACAGGGGGCTCTTTATAATTCACCCCTCCACTTT. Residues: CASSEGQGALYNSPLHF. The whole variable domain, remainder taken from reference TRBV2 and TRBJ1-6, is EPEVTQTPSHQVTQMGQEVILRCVPISNHLYFYWYRQILGQKVEFLVSFYNNEISEKSEIFDDQFSVERPDGSNFTLKIRSTKLEDSAMYFCASSEGQGALYNSPLHFGNGTRLTVT.